This T cell receptor (beta chain) was recovered during a study of blood T cell repertoires in COVID-19. V was pared by 5 bases and J by 13 bases, with 9 bases of the junction left unmatched. Germline values: CDR1 SGHNT, CDR2 YENEEA. CDR3 length: 12 amino acids. Clones were read by immunoSEQ multiplex PCR, and TCRdb kept only the in-frame ones, dropping some. The sample includes about 190,000 clones, approximately 90% of them seen just once. The receptor comes from a man between 65 and 85 years old with active or convalescent COVID-19. The chain couples TRBV11-3 to TRBJ1-2; 8 bases match TRBD1. What was sequenced was peripheral blood. CDR3 region: CASSPETGAPTF. For the CDR3, the DNA is TGTGCCAGCAGCCCAGAGACAGGGGCACCCACCTTC.